By frequency, the clone carrying this T cell receptor (beta chain) is medium-sized. This sample was included in a study of CXCR3-negative and CXCR3-positive naive CD8 T cells. The CDR3 loop spans 18 amino acids. From germline, CDR1 is SGHAT and CDR2 FQNNGV. UMI-labeled 5' RACE TRB cDNA libraries were prepared from the cells. Reprocessing the 5' RACE reads, TCRdb reports a single entry for every CDR3 protein and omits DNA. This sample carries several thousand distinct CDR3 sequences, with around 1.5% going to the ten biggest clones. This receptor was identified in a human donor in good health. Some clones in this sample may be carry-over from other donors' samples. The chain combines TRBV11-2 with TRBJ2-1. The sample was naive CXCR3- CD8+ T cells from blood. As to subset: CD45RO-CCR7+CD27+CD95- naive CD8+ T cells lacking CXCR3 (TNR3-). The CDR3 sequence is CASSLQSGLANSYNEQFF.